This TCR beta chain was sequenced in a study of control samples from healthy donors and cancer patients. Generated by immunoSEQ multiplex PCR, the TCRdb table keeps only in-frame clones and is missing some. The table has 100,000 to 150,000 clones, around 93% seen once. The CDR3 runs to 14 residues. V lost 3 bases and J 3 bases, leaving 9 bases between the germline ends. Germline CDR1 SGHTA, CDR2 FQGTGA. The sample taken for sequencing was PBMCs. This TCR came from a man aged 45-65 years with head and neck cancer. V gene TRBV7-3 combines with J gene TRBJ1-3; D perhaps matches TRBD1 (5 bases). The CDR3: CASSLGGDGNTIYF. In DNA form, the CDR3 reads TGTGCCAGCAGCTTGGGAGGGGATGGAAACACCATATATTTT. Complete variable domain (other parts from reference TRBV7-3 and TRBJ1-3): GAGVSQTPSNKVTEKGKYVELRCDPISGHTALYWYRQSLGQGPEFLIYFQGTGAADDSGLPNDRFFAVRPEGSVSTLKIQRTERGDSAVYLCASSLGGDGNTIYFGEGSWLTVV.